This TCR beta chain was identified in a study of technical replicates of blood from a handful of donors. Clones were read by immunoSEQ multiplex PCR, and TCRdb kept only the in-frame ones, dropping some. Among about 84,000 clones, roughly 93% were seen once, and the ten largest hold less than 0.3%. The sequence was collected from a human donor in good health. The specimen sequenced was T cells isolated from PBMCs.

CDR3 coding DNA: TGCGCCAGCAGCTTGGTGGGGCCCACAGATACGCAGTATTTT. Protein sequence: CASSLVGPTDTQYF. V is TRBV5-1 and J is TRBJ2-3; TRBD1 is a possible D gene (5 bases). V shed 0 bases and J shed 2 bases, with 7 bases lying between them. CDR3 length: 14 residues. The germline CDR1 and CDR2 sequences are SGHRS and YFSETQ. The full variable domain, rest sourced from reference TRBV5-1 and TRBJ2-3, is KAGVTQTPRYLIKTRGQQVTLSCSPISGHRSVSWYQQTPGQGLQFLFEYFSETQRNKGNFPGRFSGRQFSNSRSEMNVSTLELGDSALYLCASSLVGPTDTQYFGPGTRLTVL.